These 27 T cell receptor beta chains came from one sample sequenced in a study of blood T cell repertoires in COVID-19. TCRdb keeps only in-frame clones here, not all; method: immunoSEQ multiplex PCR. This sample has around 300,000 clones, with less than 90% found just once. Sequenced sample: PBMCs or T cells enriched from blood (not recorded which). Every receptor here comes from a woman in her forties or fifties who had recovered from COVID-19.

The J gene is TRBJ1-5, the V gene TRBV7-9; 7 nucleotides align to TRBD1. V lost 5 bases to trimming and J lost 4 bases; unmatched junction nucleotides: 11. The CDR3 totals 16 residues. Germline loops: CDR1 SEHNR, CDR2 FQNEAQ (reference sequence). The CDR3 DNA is TGTGCCAGCAGCCCTCTCGGGGACAGAGCAAATCAGCCCCAGCATTTT. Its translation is CASSPLGDRANQPQHF.

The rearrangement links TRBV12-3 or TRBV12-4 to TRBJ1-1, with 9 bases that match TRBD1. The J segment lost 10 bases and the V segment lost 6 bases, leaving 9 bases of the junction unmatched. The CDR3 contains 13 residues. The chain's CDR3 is CASSLRDRVVAFF. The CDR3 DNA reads TGTGCCAGCAGCCTCCGGGACAGGGTGGTAGCTTTCTTT.

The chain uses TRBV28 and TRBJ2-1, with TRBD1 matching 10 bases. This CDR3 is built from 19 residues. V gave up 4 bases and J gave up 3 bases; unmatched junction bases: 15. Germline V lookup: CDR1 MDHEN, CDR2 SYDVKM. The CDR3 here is CASSSSSGQGRSVYNEQFF. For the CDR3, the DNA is TGTGCCAGCAGTTCCAGCTCGGGACAGGGGAGATCCGTCTACAATGAGCAGTTCTTC.

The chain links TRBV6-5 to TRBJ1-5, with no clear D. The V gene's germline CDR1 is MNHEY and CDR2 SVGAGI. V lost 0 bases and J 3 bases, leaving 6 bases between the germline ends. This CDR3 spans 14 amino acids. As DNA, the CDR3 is TGTGCCAGCAGTTACTCGGGCTACAATCAGCCCCAGCATTTT. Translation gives CASSYSGYNQPQHF.

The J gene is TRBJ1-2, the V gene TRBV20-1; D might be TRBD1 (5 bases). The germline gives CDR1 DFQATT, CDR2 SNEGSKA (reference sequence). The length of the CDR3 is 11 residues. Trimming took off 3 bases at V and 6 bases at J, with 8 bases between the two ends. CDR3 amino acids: CSASKGNGYTF. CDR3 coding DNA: TGCAGTGCTAGTAAGGGGAATGGCTACACCTTC.

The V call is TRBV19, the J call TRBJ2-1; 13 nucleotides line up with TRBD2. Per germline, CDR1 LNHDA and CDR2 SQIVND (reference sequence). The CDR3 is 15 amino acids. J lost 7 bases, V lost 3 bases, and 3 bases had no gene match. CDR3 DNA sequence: TGTGCCAGTAGTATGGGGACTAGCGGGATGAATGAGCAGTTCTTC. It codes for CASSMGTSGMNEQFF.

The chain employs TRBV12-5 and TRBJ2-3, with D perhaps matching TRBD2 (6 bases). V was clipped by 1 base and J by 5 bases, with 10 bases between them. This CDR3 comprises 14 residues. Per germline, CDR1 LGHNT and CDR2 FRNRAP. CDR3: CASGLGGKVDTQYF. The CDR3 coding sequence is TGTGCTAGTGGTTTGGGCGGGAAGGTAGATACGCAGTATTTT.

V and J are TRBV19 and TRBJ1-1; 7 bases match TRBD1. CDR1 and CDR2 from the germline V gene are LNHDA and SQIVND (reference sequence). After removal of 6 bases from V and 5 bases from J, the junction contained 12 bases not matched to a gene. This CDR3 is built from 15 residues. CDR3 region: CASSRLDRVRTEAFF. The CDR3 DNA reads TGTGCCAGTAGCCGACTTGACAGGGTTCGAACTGAAGCTTTCTTT.

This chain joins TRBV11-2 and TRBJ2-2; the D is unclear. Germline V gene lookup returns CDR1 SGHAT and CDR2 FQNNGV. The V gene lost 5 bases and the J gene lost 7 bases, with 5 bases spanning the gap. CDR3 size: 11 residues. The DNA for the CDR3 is TGTGCCAGCAGCCGAGACGGGGAGCTGTTTTTT. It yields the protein CASSRDGELFF.

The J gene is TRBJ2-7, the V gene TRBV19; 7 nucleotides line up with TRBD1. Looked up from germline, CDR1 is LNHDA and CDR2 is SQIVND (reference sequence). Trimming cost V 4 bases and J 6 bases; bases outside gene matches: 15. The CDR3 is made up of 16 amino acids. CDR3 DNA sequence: TGTGCCAGTAGTACCGATCCCGGGACAGCTTATTCCGAGCAGTACTTC. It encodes CASSTDPGTAYSEQYF.

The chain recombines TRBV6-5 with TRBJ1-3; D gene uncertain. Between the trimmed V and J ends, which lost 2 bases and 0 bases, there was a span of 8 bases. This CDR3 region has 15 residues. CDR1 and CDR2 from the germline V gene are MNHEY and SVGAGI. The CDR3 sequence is CASSYEASSGNTIYF. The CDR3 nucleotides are TGTGCCAGCAGTTACGAGGCCAGCTCTGGAAACACCATATATTTT.

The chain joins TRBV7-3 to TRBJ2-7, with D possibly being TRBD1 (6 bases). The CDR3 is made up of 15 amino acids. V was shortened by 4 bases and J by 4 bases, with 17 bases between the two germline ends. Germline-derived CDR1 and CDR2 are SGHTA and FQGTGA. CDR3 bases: TGTGCCAGCAGCTCGTACAGGTCAGGGGTTTACGAGCAGTACTTC. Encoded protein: CASSSYRSGVYEQYF.

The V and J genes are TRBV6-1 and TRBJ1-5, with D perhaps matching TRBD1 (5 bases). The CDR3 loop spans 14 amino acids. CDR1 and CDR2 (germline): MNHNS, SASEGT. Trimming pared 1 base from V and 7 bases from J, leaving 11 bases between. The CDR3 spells CASSEGPRVQPQHF. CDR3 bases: TGTGCCAGCAGTGAAGGCCCCAGGGTCCAGCCCCAGCATTTT.

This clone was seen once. The CDR3 DNA reads TGTGCCAGCAGTGAGGGGACTAGCGGGAGACTGCACGAGCAGTACTTC. The encoded protein is CASSEGTSGRLHEQYF. The rearrangement links TRBV6-1 to TRBJ2-7; TRBD2 aligns across 14 bases. CDR3 size: 16 residues. Germline values: CDR1 MNHNS, CDR2 SASEGT. V trimming: 3 bases; J trimming: 5 bases; junction bases outside the gene matches: 6.

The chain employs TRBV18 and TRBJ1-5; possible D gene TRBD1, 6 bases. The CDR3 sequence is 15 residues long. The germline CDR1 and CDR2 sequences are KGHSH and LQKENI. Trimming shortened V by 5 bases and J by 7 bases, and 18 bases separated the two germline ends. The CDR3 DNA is TGTGCCAGCTCATTCACAAAGACAGGTCTACAGCCCCAGCATTTT. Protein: CASSFTKTGLQPQHF.

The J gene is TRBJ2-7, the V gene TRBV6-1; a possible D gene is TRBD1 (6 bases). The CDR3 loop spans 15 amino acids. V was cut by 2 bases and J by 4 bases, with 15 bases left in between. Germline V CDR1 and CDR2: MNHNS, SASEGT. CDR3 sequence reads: CASSELLGQRYEQYF. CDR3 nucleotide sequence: TGTGCCAGCAGTGAACTCTTGGGACAAAGATACGAGCAGTACTTC.

The CDR3 protein is CASSLVTSGRVPDEQFF. DNA for the CDR3: TGTGCCAGCAGCTTAGTAACTAGCGGGAGGGTCCCCGATGAGCAGTTCTTC. The chain combines TRBV11-2 with TRBJ2-1, with TRBD2 identical over 13 bases. The J segment lost 8 bases and the V segment lost 1 base, leaving 8 bases of the junction unmatched. Germline V gives CDR1 SGHAT, CDR2 FQNNGV. The CDR3 length is 17 residues.

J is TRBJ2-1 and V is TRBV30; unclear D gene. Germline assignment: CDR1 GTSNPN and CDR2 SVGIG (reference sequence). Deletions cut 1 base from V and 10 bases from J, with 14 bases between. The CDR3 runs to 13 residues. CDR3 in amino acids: CAWSGVLRVEQFF. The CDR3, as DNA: TGTGCCTGGAGTGGCGTTTTGAGAGTGGAGCAGTTCTTC.

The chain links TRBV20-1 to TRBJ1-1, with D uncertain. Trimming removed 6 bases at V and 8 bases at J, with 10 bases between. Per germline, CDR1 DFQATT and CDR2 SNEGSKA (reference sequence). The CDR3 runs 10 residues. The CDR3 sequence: CSAPRAEAFF. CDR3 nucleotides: TGCAGTGCGCCACGAGCCGAAGCTTTCTTT.

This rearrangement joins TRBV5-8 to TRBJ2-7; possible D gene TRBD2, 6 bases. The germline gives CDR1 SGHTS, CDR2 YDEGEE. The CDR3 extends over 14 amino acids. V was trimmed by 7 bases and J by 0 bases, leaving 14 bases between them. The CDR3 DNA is TGTGCCAGCGCTTGGGCGGGAAACTCCTACGAGCAGTACTTC. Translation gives CASAWAGNSYEQYF.

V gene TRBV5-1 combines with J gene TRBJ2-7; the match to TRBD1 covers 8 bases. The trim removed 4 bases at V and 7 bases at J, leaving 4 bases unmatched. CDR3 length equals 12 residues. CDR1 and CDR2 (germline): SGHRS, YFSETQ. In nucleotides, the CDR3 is TGCGCCAGCAGCACAGGGGGTTTTGAGCAGTACTTC. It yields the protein CASSTGGFEQYF.

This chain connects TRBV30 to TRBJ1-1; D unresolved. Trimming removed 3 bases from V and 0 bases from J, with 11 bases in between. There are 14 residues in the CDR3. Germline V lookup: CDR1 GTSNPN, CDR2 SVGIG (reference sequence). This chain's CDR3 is CAWSPVLLNTEAFF. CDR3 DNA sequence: TGTGCCTGGAGCCCGGTACTGTTGAACACTGAAGCTTTCTTT.

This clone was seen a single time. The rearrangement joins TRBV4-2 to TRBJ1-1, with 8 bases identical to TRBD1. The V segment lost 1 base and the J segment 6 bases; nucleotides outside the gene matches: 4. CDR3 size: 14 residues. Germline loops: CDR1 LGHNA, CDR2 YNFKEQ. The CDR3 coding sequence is TGTGCCAGCAGCCAAGCAACAGGGGGTTCTGAAGCTTTCTTT. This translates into CASSQATGGSEAFF.

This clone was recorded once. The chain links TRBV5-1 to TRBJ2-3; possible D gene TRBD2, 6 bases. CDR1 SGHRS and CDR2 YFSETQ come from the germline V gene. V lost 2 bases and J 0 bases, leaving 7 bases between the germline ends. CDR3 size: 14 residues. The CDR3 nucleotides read TGCGCCAGCAGCTTTAGCGGAAGCACAGATACGCAGTATTTT. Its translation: CASSFSGSTDTQYF.

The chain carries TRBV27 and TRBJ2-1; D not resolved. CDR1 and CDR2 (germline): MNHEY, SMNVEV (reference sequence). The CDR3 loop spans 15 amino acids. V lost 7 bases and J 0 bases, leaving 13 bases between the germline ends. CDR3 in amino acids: CASTQRMSSYNEQFF. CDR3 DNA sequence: TGTGCCAGCACCCAAAGAATGAGCTCCTACAATGAGCAGTTCTTC.

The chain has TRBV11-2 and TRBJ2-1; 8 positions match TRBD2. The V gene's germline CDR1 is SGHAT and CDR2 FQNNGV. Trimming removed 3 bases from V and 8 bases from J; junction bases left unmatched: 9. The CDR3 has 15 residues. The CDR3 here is CASSLGNRGGYEQFF. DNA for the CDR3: TGTGCCAGCAGCTTGGGGAACCGGGGGGGCTATGAGCAGTTCTTC.

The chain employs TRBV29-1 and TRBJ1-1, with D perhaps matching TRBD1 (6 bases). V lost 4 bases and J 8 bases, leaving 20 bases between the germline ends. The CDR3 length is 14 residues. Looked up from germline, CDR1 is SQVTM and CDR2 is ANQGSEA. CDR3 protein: CSVGLSLGGSEAFF. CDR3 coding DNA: TGCAGCGTTGGTTTGAGTTTAGGGGGTTCCGAAGCTTTCTTT.